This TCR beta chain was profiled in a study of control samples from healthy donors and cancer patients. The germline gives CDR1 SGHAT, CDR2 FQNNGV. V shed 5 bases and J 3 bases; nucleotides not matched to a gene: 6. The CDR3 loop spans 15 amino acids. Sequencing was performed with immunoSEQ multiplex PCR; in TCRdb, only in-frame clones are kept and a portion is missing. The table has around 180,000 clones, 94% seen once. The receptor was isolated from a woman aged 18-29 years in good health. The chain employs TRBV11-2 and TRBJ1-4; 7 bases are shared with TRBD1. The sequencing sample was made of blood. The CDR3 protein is CASSPGGQPNEKLFF. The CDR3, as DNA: TGTGCCAGCAGCCCTGGGGGACAGCCTAATGAAAAACTGTTTTTT.